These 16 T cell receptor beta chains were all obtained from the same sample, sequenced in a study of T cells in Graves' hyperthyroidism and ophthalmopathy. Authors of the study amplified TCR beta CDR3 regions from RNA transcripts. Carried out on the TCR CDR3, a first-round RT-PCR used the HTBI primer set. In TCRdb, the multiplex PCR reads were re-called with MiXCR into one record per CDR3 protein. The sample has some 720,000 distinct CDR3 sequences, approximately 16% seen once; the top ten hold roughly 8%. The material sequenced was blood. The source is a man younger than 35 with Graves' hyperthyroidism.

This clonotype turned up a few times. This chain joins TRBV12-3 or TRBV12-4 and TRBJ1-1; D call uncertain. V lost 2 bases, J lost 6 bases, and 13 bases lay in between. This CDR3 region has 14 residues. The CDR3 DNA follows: TGTGCCAGCAGTTTACATAGAAGAGACGCTGAAGCTTTCTTT. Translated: CASSLHRRDAEAFF.

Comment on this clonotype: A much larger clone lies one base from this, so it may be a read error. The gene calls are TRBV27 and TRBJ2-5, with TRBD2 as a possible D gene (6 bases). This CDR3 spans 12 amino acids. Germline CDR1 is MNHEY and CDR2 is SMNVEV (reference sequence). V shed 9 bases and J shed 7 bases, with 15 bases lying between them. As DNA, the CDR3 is TGTGCCAGGAGTATCCCCGGGGGGACCCAGTACTTC. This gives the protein CARSIPGGTQYF.

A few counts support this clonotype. As DNA, the CDR3 is TGTGCCAGCAGCTTAGCGCTGGGGACAGGGTGGGCCACCGGGGAGCTGTTTTTT. This translates into CASSLALGTGWATGELFF. The J gene is TRBJ2-2, the V gene TRBV7-2; TRBD1 matches at 9 bases. The CDR3 is made up of 18 amino acids. V was clipped by 0 bases and J by 4 bases; unmatched bases: 9. The germline V gene encodes CDR1 SGHTA and CDR2 FQGNSA.

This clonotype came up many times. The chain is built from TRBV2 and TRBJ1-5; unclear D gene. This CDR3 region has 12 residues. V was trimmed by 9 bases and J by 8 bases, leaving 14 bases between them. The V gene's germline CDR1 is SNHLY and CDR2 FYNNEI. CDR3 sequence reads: CASKGWSEPQHF. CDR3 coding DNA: TGTGCCAGTAAAGGATGGTCGGAGCCCCAGCATTTT.

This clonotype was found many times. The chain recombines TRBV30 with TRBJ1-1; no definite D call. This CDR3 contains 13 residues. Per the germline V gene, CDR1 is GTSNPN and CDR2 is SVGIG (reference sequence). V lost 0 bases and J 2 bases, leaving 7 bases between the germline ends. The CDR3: CAWSVSLNTEAFF. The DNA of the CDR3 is TGTGCCTGGAGTGTATCCCTTAACACTGAAGCTTTCTTT.

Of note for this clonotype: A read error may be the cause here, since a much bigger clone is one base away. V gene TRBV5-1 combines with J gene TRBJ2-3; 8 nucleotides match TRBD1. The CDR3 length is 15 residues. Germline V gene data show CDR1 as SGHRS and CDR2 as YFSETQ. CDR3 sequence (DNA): TGCGCCAGCAGCTCGGACAGGGCCATAACAGGTACGCAGTATTTT. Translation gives CASSSDRAITGTQYF.

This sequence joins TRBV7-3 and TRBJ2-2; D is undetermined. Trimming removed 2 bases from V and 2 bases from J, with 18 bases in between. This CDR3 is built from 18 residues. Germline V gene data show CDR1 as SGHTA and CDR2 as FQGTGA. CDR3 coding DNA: TGTGCCAGCAGCTTATTATCCCCCCGGACCTTTAACACCGGGGAGCTGTTTTTT. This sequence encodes CASSLLSPRTFNTGELFF.

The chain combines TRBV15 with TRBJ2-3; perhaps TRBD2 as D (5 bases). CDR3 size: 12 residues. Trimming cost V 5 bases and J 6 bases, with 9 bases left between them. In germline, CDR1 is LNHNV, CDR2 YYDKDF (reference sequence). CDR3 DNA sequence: TGTGCCACCAGCGCCCGAGGGGATACGCAGTATTTT. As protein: CATSARGDTQYF.

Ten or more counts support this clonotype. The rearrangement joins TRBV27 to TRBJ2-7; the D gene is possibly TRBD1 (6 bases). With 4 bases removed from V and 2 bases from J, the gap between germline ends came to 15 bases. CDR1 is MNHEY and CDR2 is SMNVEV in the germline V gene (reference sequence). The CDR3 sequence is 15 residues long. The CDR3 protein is CASSSLTGKAYEQYF. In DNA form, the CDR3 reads TGTGCCAGCAGTTCCCTGACAGGCAAGGCCTACGAGCAGTACTTC.

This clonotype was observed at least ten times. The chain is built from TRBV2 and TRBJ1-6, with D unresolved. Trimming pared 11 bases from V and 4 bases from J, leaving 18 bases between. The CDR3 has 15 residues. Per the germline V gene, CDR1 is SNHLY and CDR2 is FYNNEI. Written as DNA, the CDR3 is TGTGCCGGAAGTGAGGTCAGCGTGTATAATTCACCCCTCCACTTT. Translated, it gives CAGSEVSVYNSPLHF.

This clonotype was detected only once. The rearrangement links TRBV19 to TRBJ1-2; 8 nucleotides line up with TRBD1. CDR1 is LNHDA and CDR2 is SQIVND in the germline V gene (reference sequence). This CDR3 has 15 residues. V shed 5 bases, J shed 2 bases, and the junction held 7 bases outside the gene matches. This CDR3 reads CASSRVTGDNYGYTF. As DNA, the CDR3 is TGTGCCAGTAGTCGGGTGACAGGGGACAACTATGGCTACACCTTC.

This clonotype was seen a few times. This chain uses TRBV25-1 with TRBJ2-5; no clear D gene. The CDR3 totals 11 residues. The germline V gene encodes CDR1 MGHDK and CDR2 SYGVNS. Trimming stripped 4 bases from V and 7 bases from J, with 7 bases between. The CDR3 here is CASSGAVTQYF. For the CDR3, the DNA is TGTGCCAGCAGTGGGGCCGTGACCCAGTACTTC.

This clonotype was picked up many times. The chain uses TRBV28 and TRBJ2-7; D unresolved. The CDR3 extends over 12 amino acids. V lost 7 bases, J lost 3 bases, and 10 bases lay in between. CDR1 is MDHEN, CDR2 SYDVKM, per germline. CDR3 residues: CASNIMGYEQYF. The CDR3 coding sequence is TGTGCCAGCAACATCATGGGCTACGAGCAGTACTTC.

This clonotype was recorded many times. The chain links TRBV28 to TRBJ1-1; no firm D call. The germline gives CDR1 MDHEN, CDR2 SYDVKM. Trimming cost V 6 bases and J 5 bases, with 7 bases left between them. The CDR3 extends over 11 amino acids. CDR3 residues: CASRAPTEAFF. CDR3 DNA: TGTGCCAGCAGGGCTCCGACTGAAGCTTTCTTT.

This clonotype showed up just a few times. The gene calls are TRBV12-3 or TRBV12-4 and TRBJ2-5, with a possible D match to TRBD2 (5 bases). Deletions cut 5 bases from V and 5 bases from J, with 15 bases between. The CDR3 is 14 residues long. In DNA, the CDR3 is TGTGCCAGCAGTACAGCGGCGCTACGGGAGACCCAGTACTTC. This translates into CASSTAALRETQYF.

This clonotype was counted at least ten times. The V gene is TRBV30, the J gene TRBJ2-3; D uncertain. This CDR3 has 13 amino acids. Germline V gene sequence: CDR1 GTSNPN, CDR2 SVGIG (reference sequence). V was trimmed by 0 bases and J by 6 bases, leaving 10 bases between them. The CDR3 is CAWSVKASDTQYF. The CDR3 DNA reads TGTGCCTGGAGTGTAAAAGCGAGCGATACGCAGTATTTT.